This paragraph reports one T cell receptor (beta chain). This entry is derived from a study of shared T cell receptors in the human thymus. The data were produced by immunoSEQ multiplex PCR, yet TCRdb's version contains in-frame clones alone and is incomplete. The sample includes under 850,000 clones, approximately 87% seen only once; the top ten take 0.0085% to 0.012%. The sample was also reused in another study, on human thymus T cells. This second study notes: Resections from corrective heart surgery supplied the thymus tissue. Related reports documented highly overlapping thymic repertoires among unrelated individuals.

This clonotype was obtained from a boy under three years old with a congenital heart defect. The material sequenced was thymocytes.

The CDR3 region has the DNA TGTGCCAGTGCGACAGGGGGGGTCTACAATGAGCAGTTCTTC. Protein sequence: CASATGGVYNEQFF. The V gene is TRBV27, the J gene TRBJ2-1; 9 nucleotides align to TRBD1. Germline V gene sequence: CDR1 MNHEY, CDR2 SMNVEV (reference sequence). CDR3 size: 14 residues. Unmatched junction bases numbered 6, after V lost 9 bases and J lost 3 bases.